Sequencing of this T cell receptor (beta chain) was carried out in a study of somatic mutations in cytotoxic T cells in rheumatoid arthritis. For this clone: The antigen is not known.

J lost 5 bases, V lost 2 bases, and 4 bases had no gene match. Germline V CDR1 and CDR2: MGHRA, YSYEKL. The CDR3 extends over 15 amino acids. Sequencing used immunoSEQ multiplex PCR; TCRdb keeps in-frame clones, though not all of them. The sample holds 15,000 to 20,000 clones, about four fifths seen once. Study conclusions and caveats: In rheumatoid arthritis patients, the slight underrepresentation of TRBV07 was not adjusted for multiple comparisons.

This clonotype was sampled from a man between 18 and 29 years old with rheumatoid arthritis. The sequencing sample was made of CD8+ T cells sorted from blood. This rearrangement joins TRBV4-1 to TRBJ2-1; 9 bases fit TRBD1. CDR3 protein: CASSQPGQGHNEQFF. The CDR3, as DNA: TGCGCCAGCAGCCAACCGGGACAGGGTCACAATGAGCAGTTCTTC.